This T cell receptor (beta chain) originates from a study of blood T cell repertoires in COVID-19. Study-level information: The study drew acute and convalescent COVID-19 samples from the United States, Italy and Spain. Sources were T cells, B-cell-depleted T cells, or PBMCs; the material itself was cDNA or gDNA.

As handled by the study authors: Reference gene primers were amplified, and this amplification served to estimate nucleated cell counts. Data came from immunoSEQ multiplex PCR; TCRdb stores just in-frame clones and leaves some out. That table supplies the V and J calls and clone size; D and trimming were determined from the DNA. Altogether roughly 80,000 clones are present, less than 90% being singletons, with the ten largest covering 17%. Only one count was recorded for this clone. The source of this sequence is a man older than 75 in a cohort sampled during active COVID-19. Sequencing was carried out using peripheral blood.

CDR3 sequence: CASSPRQGPDTQYF. The CDR3 region has the DNA TGTGCCAGTAGTCCAAGACAGGGGCCAGATACGCAGTATTTT. The chain has TRBV19 and TRBJ2-3; TRBD1 aligns across 8 bases. The V segment lost 5 bases and the J segment 4 bases; nucleotides outside the gene matches: 5. The CDR3 has 14 residues. The germline V gene has CDR1 LNHDA and CDR2 SQIVND (reference sequence).